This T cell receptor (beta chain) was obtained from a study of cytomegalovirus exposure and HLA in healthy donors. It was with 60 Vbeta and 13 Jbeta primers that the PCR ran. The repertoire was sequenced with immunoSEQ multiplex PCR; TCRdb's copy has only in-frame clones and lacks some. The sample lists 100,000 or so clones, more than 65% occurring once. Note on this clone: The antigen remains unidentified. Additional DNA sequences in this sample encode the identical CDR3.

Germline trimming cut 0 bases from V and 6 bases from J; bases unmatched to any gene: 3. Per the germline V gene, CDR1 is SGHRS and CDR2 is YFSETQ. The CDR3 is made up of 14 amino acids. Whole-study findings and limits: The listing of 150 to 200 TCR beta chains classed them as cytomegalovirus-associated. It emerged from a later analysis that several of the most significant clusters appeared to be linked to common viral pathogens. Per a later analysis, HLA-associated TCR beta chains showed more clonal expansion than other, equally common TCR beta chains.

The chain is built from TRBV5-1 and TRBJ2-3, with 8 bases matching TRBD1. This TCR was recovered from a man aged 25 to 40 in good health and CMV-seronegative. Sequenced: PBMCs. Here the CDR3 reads CASSLGQGADTQYF. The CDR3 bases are TGCGCCAGCAGCTTGGGGCAGGGGGCGGATACGCAGTATTTT.